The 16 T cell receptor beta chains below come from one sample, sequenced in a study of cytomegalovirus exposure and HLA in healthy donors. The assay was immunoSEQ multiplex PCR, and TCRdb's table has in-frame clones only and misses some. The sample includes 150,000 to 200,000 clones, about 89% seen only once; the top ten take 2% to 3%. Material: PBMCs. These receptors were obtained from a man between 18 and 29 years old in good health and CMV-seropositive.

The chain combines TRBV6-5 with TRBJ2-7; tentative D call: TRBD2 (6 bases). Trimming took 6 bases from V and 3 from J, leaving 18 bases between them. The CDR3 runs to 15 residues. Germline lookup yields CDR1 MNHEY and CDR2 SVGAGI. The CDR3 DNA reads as TGTGCCAGCAGACACCGAAGAGCGGGTTTCTACGAGCAGTACTTC. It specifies CASRHRRAGFYEQYF.

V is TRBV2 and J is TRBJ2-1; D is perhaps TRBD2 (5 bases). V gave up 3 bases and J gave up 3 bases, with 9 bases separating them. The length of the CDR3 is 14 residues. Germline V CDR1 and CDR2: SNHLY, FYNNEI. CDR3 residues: CASSEDWLYNEQFF. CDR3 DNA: TGTGCCAGCAGTGAGGACTGGCTCTACAATGAGCAGTTCTTC.

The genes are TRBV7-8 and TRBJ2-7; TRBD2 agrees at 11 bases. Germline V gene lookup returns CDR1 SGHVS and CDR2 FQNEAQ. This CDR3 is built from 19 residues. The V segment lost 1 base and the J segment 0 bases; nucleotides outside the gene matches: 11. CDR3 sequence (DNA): TGTGCCAGCAGCTTAGTTGGGCTAGCGGGAGGTAAAATCTCCTACGAGCAGTACTTC. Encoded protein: CASSLVGLAGGKISYEQYF.

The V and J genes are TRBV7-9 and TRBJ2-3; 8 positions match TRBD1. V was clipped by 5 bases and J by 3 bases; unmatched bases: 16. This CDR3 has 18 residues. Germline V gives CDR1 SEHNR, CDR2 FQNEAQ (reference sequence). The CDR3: CASSPRTGLDSVTDTQYF. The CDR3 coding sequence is TGTGCCAGCAGCCCTCGGACAGGGTTGGACTCAGTTACAGATACGCAGTATTTT.

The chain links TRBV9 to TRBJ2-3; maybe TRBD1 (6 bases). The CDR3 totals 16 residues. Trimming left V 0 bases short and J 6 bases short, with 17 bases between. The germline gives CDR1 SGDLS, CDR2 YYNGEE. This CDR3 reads CASSVGQGPLLDTQYF. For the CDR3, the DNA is TGTGCCAGCAGCGTAGGGCAGGGGCCCCTCCTGGATACGCAGTATTTT.

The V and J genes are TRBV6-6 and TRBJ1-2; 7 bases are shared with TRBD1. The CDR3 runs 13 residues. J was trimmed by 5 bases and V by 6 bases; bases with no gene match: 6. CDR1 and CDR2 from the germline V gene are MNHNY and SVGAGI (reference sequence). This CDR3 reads CASSPRGEYGYTF. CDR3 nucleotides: TGTGCCAGCAGCCCCAGGGGGGAGTATGGCTACACCTTC.

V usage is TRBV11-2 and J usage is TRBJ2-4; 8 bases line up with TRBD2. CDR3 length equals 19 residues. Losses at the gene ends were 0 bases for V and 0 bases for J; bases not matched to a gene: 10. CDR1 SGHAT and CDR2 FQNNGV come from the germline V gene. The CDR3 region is CASSLDGRRGGLAKNIQYF. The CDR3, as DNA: TGTGCCAGCAGCTTAGACGGACGTCGGGGGGGTCTAGCCAAAAACATTCAGTACTTC.

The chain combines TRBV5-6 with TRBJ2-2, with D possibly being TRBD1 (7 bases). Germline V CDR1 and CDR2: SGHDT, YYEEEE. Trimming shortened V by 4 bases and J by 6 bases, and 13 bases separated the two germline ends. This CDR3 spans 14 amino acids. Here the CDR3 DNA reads TGTGCCAGCAGCCACGACAGGGAGGCCGGGGAGCTGTTTTTT. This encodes CASSHDREAGELFF.

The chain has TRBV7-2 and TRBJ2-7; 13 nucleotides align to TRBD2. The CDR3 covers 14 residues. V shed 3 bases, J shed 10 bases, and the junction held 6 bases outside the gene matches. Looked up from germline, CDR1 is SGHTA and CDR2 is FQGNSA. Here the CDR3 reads CASSFGTSGASQYF. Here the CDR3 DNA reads TGTGCCAGCAGCTTTGGGACTAGCGGGGCATCTCAGTACTTC.

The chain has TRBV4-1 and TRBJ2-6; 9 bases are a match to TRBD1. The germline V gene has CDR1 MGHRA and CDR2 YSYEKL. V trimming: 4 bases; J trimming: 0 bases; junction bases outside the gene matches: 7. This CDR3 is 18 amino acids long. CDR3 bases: TGCGCCAGCAGCCTCCGACAGGGGGGCCACTCTGGGGCCAACGTCCTGACTTTC. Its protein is CASSLRQGGHSGANVLTF.

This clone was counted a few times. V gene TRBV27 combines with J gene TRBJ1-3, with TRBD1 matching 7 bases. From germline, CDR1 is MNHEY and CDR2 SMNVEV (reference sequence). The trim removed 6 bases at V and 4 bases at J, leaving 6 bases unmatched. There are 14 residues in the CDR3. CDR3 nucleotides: TGTGCCAGCAGGCTGACAGGGTCCGGAAACACCATATATTTT. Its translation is CASRLTGSGNTIYF.

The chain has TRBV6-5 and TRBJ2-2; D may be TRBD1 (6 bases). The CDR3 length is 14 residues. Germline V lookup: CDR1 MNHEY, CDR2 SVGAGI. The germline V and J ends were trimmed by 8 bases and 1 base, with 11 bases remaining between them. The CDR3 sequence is CASLDRRNTGELFF. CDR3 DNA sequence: TGTGCCAGCCTTGACAGGCGGAACACCGGGGAGCTGTTTTTT.

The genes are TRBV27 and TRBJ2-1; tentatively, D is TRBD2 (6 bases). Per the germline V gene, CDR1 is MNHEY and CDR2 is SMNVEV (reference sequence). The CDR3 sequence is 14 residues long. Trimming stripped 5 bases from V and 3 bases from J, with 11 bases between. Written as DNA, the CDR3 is TGTGCCAGCAGTCGGGAGAGTAGCTACAATGAGCAGTTCTTC. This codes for CASSRESSYNEQFF.

The CDR3: CASSLATLTSPGADTQYF. CDR3 coding DNA: TGTGCCAGCAGCTTAGCCACGTTGACATCCCCGGGGGCAGATACGCAGTATTTT. The gene calls are TRBV7-8 and TRBJ2-3; D might be TRBD2 (6 bases). CDR3 length: 18 residues. The V and J ends lost 0 bases and 4 bases respectively, with 20 bases between them. From germline, CDR1 is SGHVS and CDR2 FQNEAQ. The entire variable domain, with the rest obtained from reference TRBV7-8 and TRBJ2-3, is as follows: GAGVSQSPRYKVAKRGQDVALRCDPISGHVSLFWYQQALGQGPEFLTYFQNEAQLDKSGLPSDRFFAERPEGSVSTLKIQRTQQEDSAVYLCASSLATLTSPGADTQYFGPGTRLTVL.

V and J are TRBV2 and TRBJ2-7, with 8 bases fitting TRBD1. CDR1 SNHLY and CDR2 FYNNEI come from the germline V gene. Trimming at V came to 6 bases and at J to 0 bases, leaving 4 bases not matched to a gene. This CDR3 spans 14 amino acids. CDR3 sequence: CASSWTGSSYEQYF. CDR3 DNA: TGTGCCAGCAGCTGGACAGGGAGCTCCTACGAGCAGTACTTC.

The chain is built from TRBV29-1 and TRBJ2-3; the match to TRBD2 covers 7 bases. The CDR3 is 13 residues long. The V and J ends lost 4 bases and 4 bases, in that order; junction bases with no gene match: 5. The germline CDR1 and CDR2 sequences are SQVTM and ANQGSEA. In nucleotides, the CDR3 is TGCAGCGTTGTCGAGGGAGGGTCAGATACGCAGTATTTT. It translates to CSVVEGGSDTQYF.